These 25 T cell receptor beta chains were all obtained from the same sample, sequenced in a study of T-cell reconstitution after alpha-beta-depleted transplantation in children. As it was prepared, the TCRbeta library received unique molecular identifiers. Each CDR3 protein is one row after TCRdb ran MiXCR on the PCR reads. This table has about 870,000 distinct CDR3 sequences, 16% appearing once. Sequencing used PBMCs, mostly from graft donor cells, obtained 360 days after TCRalphabeta/CD19-depleted stem cell transplant. Receptors originate from a male patient under 18 who had a stem cell transplant for acute lymphoblastic leukemia, so the T cells may come from the graft donor.

A few counts support this clonotype. This sequence joins TRBV12-3 or TRBV12-4 and TRBJ2-3, with D possibly TRBD2 on 6 matching bases. This CDR3 is 15 amino acids long. Trimming took off 7 bases at V and 2 bases at J, with 16 bases between the two ends. The CDR3 loop is CASTMRDSSTDTQYF. In nucleotides, the CDR3 is TGTGCCAGCACTATGCGGGACTCTTCCACAGATACGCAGTATTTT.

This clonotype has only a few counts. The genes are TRBV21-1 and TRBJ2-3. TRBV21-1 constitutes a pseudogene. The CDR3 length is 15 residues. CDR3 sequence reads: CASSKTQIQSDTQYF. DNA of the CDR3: TGTGCCAGCAGCAAAACGCAGATTCAGTCAGATACGCAGTATTTT.

V usage is TRBV12-3 or TRBV12-4 and J usage is TRBJ1-5; D not resolved. The CDR3 is made up of 14 amino acids. The V end was cut by 7 bases, the J end by 5 bases, with 15 bases between. CDR3 coding DNA: TGTGCCAGCACCCCGCGAGGATTTTATCAGCCCCAGCATTTT. Translated, it gives CASTPRGFYQPQHF.

The sample holds a few counts of this clonotype. The chain joins TRBV6-5 to TRBJ1-5; possible D gene TRBD1, 6 bases. The CDR3 covers 13 residues. Germline lookup yields CDR1 MNHEY and CDR2 SVGAGI. Between the trimmed V and J ends, which lost 6 bases and 10 bases, there was a span of 16 bases. DNA for the CDR3: TGTGCCAGCAGGAGGGGGGAGGCTATCCCCCAGCATTTT. This translates into CASRRGEAIPQHF.

For the CDR3, the DNA is TGTGCCAGCAGACCTACAGGGTCGGCAAGCAATCAGCCCCAGCATTTT. This sequence encodes CASRPTGSASNQPQHF. V gene TRBV12-3 or TRBV12-4 combines with J gene TRBJ1-5, with D perhaps matching TRBD1 (6 bases). There are 16 residues in the CDR3. V shed 6 bases and J shed 1 base, with 16 bases lying between them.

V is TRBV5-1 and J is TRBJ2-3, with 8 bases lining up with TRBD1. Unmatched junction bases numbered 7, after V lost 1 base and J lost 3 bases. Germline CDR1 is SGHRS and CDR2 is YFSETQ. The CDR3 is 16 residues long. The CDR3 nucleotides are TGCGCCAGCAGCTTGTATCAGGGGGCGCGTACAGATACGCAGTATTTT. Translation gives CASSLYQGARTDTQYF. Filled out from reference TRBV5-1 and TRBJ2-3, the complete variable domain reads KAGVTQTPRYLIKTRGQQVTLSCSPISGHRSVSWYQQTPGQGLQFLFEYFSETQRNKGNFPGRFSGRQFSNSRSEMNVSTLELGDSALYLCASSLYQGARTDTQYFGPGTRLTVL.

This clonotype has just a few counts. The chain recombines TRBV18 with TRBJ2-7; 7 positions match TRBD1. The germline V gene encodes CDR1 KGHSH and CDR2 LQKENI. V shed 4 bases, J shed 3 bases, and the junction held 6 bases outside the gene matches. The CDR3 has 14 amino acids. The CDR3 sequence: CASSRGQWNYEQYF. The CDR3 nucleotides read TGTGCCAGCTCACGGGGACAGTGGAACTACGAGCAGTACTTC.

The V call is TRBV18, the J call TRBJ1-1, with D perhaps matching TRBD1 (6 bases). V lost 3 bases to trimming and J lost 4 bases, with 21 bases between them. The CDR3 is made up of 17 amino acids. Germline V gives CDR1 KGHSH, CDR2 LQKENI. The CDR3 bases are TGTGCCAGCTCACCGGGGTCCCCTTTGATACAGGGCACTGAAGCTTTCTTT. This sequence encodes CASSPGSPLIQGTEAFF. Complete variable domain (other parts from reference TRBV18 and TRBJ1-1): NAGVMQNPRHLVRRRGQEARLRCSPMKGHSHVYWYRQLPEEGLKFMVYLQKENIIDESGMPKERFSAEFPKEGPSILRIQQVVRGDSAAYFCASSPGSPLIQGTEAFFGQGTRLTVV.

The chain has TRBV12-3 or TRBV12-4 and TRBJ2-6; D is undetermined. V lost 3 bases and J 4 bases, leaving 7 bases between the germline ends. This CDR3 has 14 amino acids. CDR3: CASSFLPGANVLTF. The CDR3, as DNA: TGTGCCAGCAGTTTTCTTCCCGGGGCCAACGTCCTGACTTTC.

Only a few counts were recorded for this clonotype. The chain carries TRBV25-1 and TRBJ1-4; weak D call: TRBD1 (6 bases). The CDR3 is made up of 13 amino acids. V was pared by 4 bases and J by 5 bases, with 8 bases between. CDR1 and CDR2 (germline): MGHDK, SYGVNS. The CDR3 DNA follows: TGTGCCAGCAGTGTAACAGGGAATGAAAAACTGTTTTTT. Translated: CASSVTGNEKLFF.

This clonotype turned up a few times. The rearrangement joins TRBV15 to TRBJ1-5, with D unresolved. The CDR3 consists of 14 residues. Trimming cost V 0 bases and J 7 bases, with 10 bases left between them. CDR1 and CDR2 from the germline V gene are LNHNV and YYDKDF (reference sequence). CDR3 sequence: CATSRDRVRQPQHF. Written as DNA, the CDR3 is TGTGCCACCAGCAGAGATCGGGTGAGGCAGCCCCAGCATTTT. The full variable domain, completed using reference TRBV15 and TRBJ1-5, is DAMVIQNPRYQVTQFGKPVTLSCSQTLNHNVMYWYQQKSSQAPKLLFHYYDKDFNNEADTPDNFQSRRPNTSFCFLDIRSPGLGDTAMYLCATSRDRVRQPQHFGDGTRLSIL.

This clonotype appeared a few times. The genes are TRBV27 and TRBJ2-3; D possibly corresponds to TRBD1 (7 bases). Germline CDR1 and CDR2: MNHEY and SMNVEV (reference sequence). The CDR3 runs 18 residues. The V and J ends lost 1 base and 2 bases respectively, with 19 bases between them. CDR3 loop: CASSLWGVRGRPTDTQYF. For the CDR3, the DNA is TGTGCCAGCAGTTTATGGGGGGTGAGGGGGCGGCCCACAGATACGCAGTATTTT.

This clonotype has a handful of counts. The chain joins TRBV20-1 to TRBJ1-4, with 8 bases that match TRBD1. Trimming took 0 bases from V and 7 from J; bases not matched to a gene: 7. Germline CDR1 is DFQATT and CDR2 is SNEGSKA (reference sequence). CDR3 size: 15 residues. In DNA form, the CDR3 reads TGCAGTGCTAGAGACCTGACAGGGGTTTTTGAAAAACTGTTTTTT. Protein sequence: CSARDLTGVFEKLFF.

This clonotype was observed at least ten times. V is TRBV20-1 and J is TRBJ2-1; D ambiguous. This CDR3 region has 14 residues. The V end lost 0 bases, the J end lost 2 bases, and 8 bases lay between the germline ends. Germline-derived CDR1 and CDR2 are DFQATT and SNEGSKA (reference sequence). CDR3 DNA: TGCAGTGCTAGAGAGGGCGAGGCCTACAATGAGCAGTTCTTC. The encoded protein is CSAREGEAYNEQFF.

This chain joins TRBV6-2 or TRBV6-3 and TRBJ2-1; D perhaps matches TRBD2 (6 bases). Trimming shortened V by 6 bases and J by 2 bases, and 17 bases separated the two germline ends. Germline CDR1 is MNHEY and CDR2 is SVGEGT. The CDR3 runs 16 residues. The CDR3 DNA follows: TGTGCCAGCAGCCGTACCGGCGGGGCCACCTACAATGAGCAGTTCTTC. This translates into CASSRTGGATYNEQFF.

The V call is TRBV30, the J call TRBJ2-7; D is perhaps TRBD2 (5 bases). Germline V gives CDR1 GTSNPN, CDR2 SVGIG (reference sequence). This CDR3 comprises 14 residues. The V and J ends lost 1 base and 6 bases respectively, with 16 bases between them. The CDR3 protein is CAWSDGKGVGEQYV. As DNA, the CDR3 is TGTGCCTGGAGTGACGGGAAAGGCGTGGGCGAGCAGTACGTC.

This clonotype has ten or more counts. The V call is TRBV5-1, the J call TRBJ2-1, with 10 bases lining up with TRBD2. V lost 9 bases to trimming and J lost 7 bases; unmatched junction nucleotides: 7. In germline, CDR1 is SGHRS, CDR2 YFSETQ. This CDR3 is built from 13 residues. The CDR3 is CATSGLAANEQFF. The CDR3 coding sequence is TGCGCCACCTCTGGACTAGCGGCGAATGAGCAGTTCTTC.

There are a few counts of this clonotype. The chain uses TRBV6-2 or TRBV6-3 and TRBJ2-1; D possibly matches TRBD1 or TRBD2 (6 bases each). The CDR3 consists of 14 residues. With 6 bases removed from V and 7 bases from J, the gap between germline ends came to 16 bases. The germline V gene has CDR1 MNHEY and CDR2 SVGEGT. DNA for the CDR3: TGTGCCAGCAGGGGACTTGGACAGCCGAATGAGCAGTTCTTC. Its translation: CASRGLGQPNEQFF.

This clonotype was seen a few times. V gene TRBV11-2 combines with J gene TRBJ2-2; 7 positions agree with TRBD1. Germline V lookup: CDR1 SGHAT, CDR2 FQNNGV. This CDR3 region has 15 residues. V gave up 4 bases and J gave up 4 bases; unmatched junction bases: 6. DNA for the CDR3: TGTGCCAGCAGCTACGGGACAGTTGGCACCGGGGAGCTGTTTTTT. Amino acid sequence: CASSYGTVGTGELFF. Based on the CDR3 plus reference TRBV11-2 and TRBJ2-2, the full variable domain is EAGVAQSPRYKIIEKRQSVAFWCNPISGHATLYWYQQILGQGPKLLIQFQNNGVVDDSQLPKDRFSAERLKGVDSTLKIQPAKLEDSAVYLCASSYGTVGTGELFFGEGSRLTVL.

The chain uses TRBV5-1 and TRBJ2-1; either TRBD1 or TRBD2 may supply D (6 bases each). The CDR3 runs 15 residues. Germline V gene lookup returns CDR1 SGHRS and CDR2 YFSETQ. V dropped 4 bases and J dropped 3 bases, with 14 bases sitting between them. Here the CDR3 DNA reads TGCGCCAGCAGCGTGGGGGGCGGGGACTACAATGAGCAGTTCTTC. Translation gives CASSVGGGDYNEQFF.

This clonotype was detected a few times. V is TRBV3-1 and J is TRBJ1-5; weak D call: TRBD1 (5 bases). Germline-derived CDR1 and CDR2 are LGHDT and YNNKEL (reference sequence). Trimming pared 0 bases from V and 3 bases from J, leaving 15 bases between. This CDR3 has 17 amino acids. Here the CDR3 reads CASSQDAGRGINQPQHF. The CDR3 DNA sequence: TGTGCCAGCAGCCAAGATGCGGGGAGGGGAATCAATCAGCCCCAGCATTTT.

The J gene is TRBJ2-2, the V gene TRBV12-3 or TRBV12-4, with TRBD2 matching over 7 bases. The CDR3 runs to 18 residues. V trimming: 2 bases; J trimming: 0 bases; junction bases outside the gene matches: 9. The CDR3 nucleotides are TGTGCCAGCAGTTTAACCAGCGGGATGGGCCCGAACACCGGGGAGCTGTTTTTT. This gives the protein CASSLTSGMGPNTGELFF.

J is TRBJ1-6 and V is TRBV7-3, with a possible D match to TRBD1 (5 bases). Germline loops: CDR1 SGHTA, CDR2 FQGTGA. The CDR3 has 15 amino acids. V was clipped by 4 bases and J by 4 bases, with 11 bases between them. CDR3 protein: CASSSGTYYNSPLHF. In nucleotides, the CDR3 is TGTGCCAGCAGCTCTGGGACTTATTATAATTCACCCCTCCACTTT. Supplemented by reference TRBV7-3 and TRBJ1-6, the full variable domain reads GAGVSQTPSNKVTEKGKYVELRCDPISGHTALYWYRQSLGQGPEFLIYFQGTGAADDSGLPNDRFFAVRPEGSVSTLKIQRTERGDSAVYLCASSSGTYYNSPLHFGNGTRLTVT.

The chain combines TRBV7-8 with TRBJ2-7; 12 nucleotides match TRBD2. CDR3 size: 16 residues. The V and J ends lost 0 bases and 6 bases, in that order; junction bases with no gene match: 6. The germline CDR1 and CDR2 sequences are SGHVS and FQNEAQ. CDR3 in DNA: TGTGCCAGCAGCTTAGCACCACTAGCGGGAGGACCCGAGCAGTACTTC. Residues: CASSLAPLAGGPEQYF.

In its sample, this clonotype was seen a few times. The chain is built from TRBV20-1 and TRBJ2-7; TRBD2 aligns across 8 bases. The CDR3 has 14 residues. After removal of 3 bases from V and 2 bases from J, the junction contained 6 bases not matched to a gene. Germline CDR1 DFQATT, CDR2 SNEGSKA (reference sequence). CDR3 DNA sequence: TGCAGTGCTAGTTACCTAGCGGGTACCTACGAGCAGTACTTC. This gives the protein CSASYLAGTYEQYF.